The present T cell receptor beta chain was sequenced within a study of cytomegalovirus exposure and HLA in healthy donors. For the study at large: Genotyping of roughly 400 donors showed that about 84% belonged to the Caucasian-associated ancestry cluster. Study-wide findings and caveats: Available immune exposure information was restricted to CMV serostatus only. Analysis was performed later, and it showed HLA-associated TCR beta chains to be more clonally expanded than equally common others. For presence/absence analyses, sequencing depth was assumed to be roughly uniform across donors.

The germline V and J ends were trimmed by 0 bases and 5 bases, with 11 bases remaining between them. Germline V CDR1 and CDR2: SGHVS, FQNEAQ. There are 14 residues in the CDR3. The PCR made use of 60 Vbeta and 13 Jbeta primers. Using immunoSEQ multiplex PCR, the repertoire was profiled, and TCRdb retains in-frame clones only, with some absent. The table has around 140,000 clones, 75% to 90% seen once. To note about this clone: No antigen is known for it.

The specimen was PBMCs. This clonotype originated in a man in his forties or fifties in good health and CMV-seronegative. The chain recombines TRBV7-8 with TRBJ2-7; D might be TRBD1 (5 bases). CDR3 coding DNA: TGTGCCAGCAGCTTAGCGTCAGGGTCGGACGAGCAGTACTTC. It codes for CASSLASGSDEQYF.